These 23 T cell receptor beta chains were all obtained from the same sample, sequenced in a study of blood T cell repertoires in COVID-19. The repertoire was sequenced with immunoSEQ multiplex PCR; TCRdb's copy has only in-frame clones and lacks some. The table records 200,000 to 250,000 clones, 85% to 90% of them present only once. Sequenced material: peripheral blood. The source of these receptors is a woman in her seventies with active or convalescent COVID-19.

The chain uses TRBV9 and TRBJ2-7; tentative D call: TRBD1 (6 bases). The V and J ends lost 3 bases and 6 bases respectively, with 10 bases between them. Per germline, CDR1 SGDLS and CDR2 YYNGEE. The CDR3 runs to 12 residues. CDR3 region: CASSDRDSEQYF. Here the CDR3 DNA reads TGTGCCAGCAGCGACAGGGATTCCGAGCAGTACTTC.

The genes are TRBV6-5 and TRBJ1-1; maybe TRBD1 (5 bases). The CDR3 length is 15 residues. Germline V gene lookup returns CDR1 MNHEY and CDR2 SVGAGI. Trimming cost V 2 bases and J 6 bases, with 16 bases left between them. The CDR3 DNA reads TGTGCCAGCAGTTACGGAGGGGTTATGTTCCCTGAAGCTTTCTTT. Amino acid sequence: CASSYGGVMFPEAFF.

The chain joins TRBV4-3 to TRBJ2-4; D gene ambiguous. The V gene lost 0 bases and the J gene lost 11 bases, with 14 bases spanning the gap. CDR1 is LGHNA and CDR2 is YSLEER in the germline V gene. This CDR3 is 14 amino acids long. CDR3 DNA: TGCGCCAGCAGCCAAGATCGGTCGACTGGCCTTCAGTACTTC. Its translation is CASSQDRSTGLQYF.

The V gene is TRBV15, the J gene TRBJ1-1, with 9 bases lining up with TRBD1. V shed 1 base, J shed 1 base, and the junction held 10 bases outside the gene matches. Per the germline V gene, CDR1 is LNHNV and CDR2 is YYDKDF (reference sequence). The CDR3 sequence is 18 residues long. The CDR3 DNA is TGTGCCACCAGCAGAGGGACAGGGGTGGGAGAACCGAACACTGAAGCTTTCTTT. As protein: CATSRGTGVGEPNTEAFF.

The rearrangement joins TRBV13 to TRBJ1-4, with 7 bases fitting TRBD1. Unmatched junction bases numbered 4, after V lost 1 base and J lost 8 bases. The V gene's germline CDR1 is PRHDT and CDR2 FYEKMQ (reference sequence). This CDR3 has 14 amino acids. The CDR3 reads CASSLAGGLEKLFF. CDR3 in DNA: TGTGCCAGCAGCTTAGCAGGGGGTTTGGAAAAACTGTTTTTT.

The V gene is TRBV19, the J gene TRBJ1-5, with 7 positions matching TRBD1. The CDR3 has 15 amino acids. Germline V gene sequence: CDR1 LNHDA, CDR2 SQIVND (reference sequence). Losses at the gene ends were 5 bases for V and 3 bases for J; bases not matched to a gene: 7. Here the CDR3 DNA reads TGTGCCAGTAGTCTACAGGGGATTCCCAATCAGCCCCAGCATTTT. Residues: CASSLQGIPNQPQHF.

The chain combines TRBV5-6 with TRBJ1-5, with 11 nucleotides matching TRBD1. The germline gives CDR1 SGHDT, CDR2 YYEEEE. V gave up 3 bases and J gave up 7 bases; unmatched junction bases: 3. This CDR3 is 14 amino acids long. This CDR3 reads CASSWGTGGQPQHF. The CDR3 bases are TGTGCCAGCAGCTGGGGGACAGGGGGACAGCCCCAGCATTTT.

This clone showed up just a few times. The V call is TRBV28, the J call TRBJ1-5; 7 nucleotides agree with TRBD1. Germline trimming cut 10 bases from V and 4 bases from J; bases unmatched to any gene: 4. The germline V gene encodes CDR1 MDHEN and CDR2 SYDVKM. There are 12 residues in the CDR3. This CDR3 reads CATETGNQPQHF. The DNA for the CDR3 is TGTGCCACCGAGACAGGGAATCAGCCCCAGCATTTT.

The chain is built from TRBV4-3 and TRBJ1-1; D is possibly TRBD1 (6 bases). Germline CDR1 LGHNA, CDR2 YSLEER. Between the trimmed V and J ends, which lost 3 bases and 4 bases, there was a span of 9 bases. The CDR3 runs 13 residues. The CDR3 here is CASSHDRFTEAFF. CDR3 DNA: TGCGCCAGCAGCCATGACAGGTTCACTGAAGCTTTCTTT.

CDR3 sequence: CATSEGSRVLLSNEQFF. The CDR3 nucleotides read TGTGCCACCAGTGAGGGGAGCCGGGTCTTACTCTCCAATGAGCAGTTCTTC. The rearrangement uses TRBV24-1 and TRBJ2-1; tentatively, D is TRBD2 (5 bases). CDR3 length: 17 residues. With 4 bases removed from V and 6 bases from J, the gap between germline ends came to 21 bases. Per germline, CDR1 KGHDR and CDR2 SFDVKD.

The CDR3 loop is CASSRVQGRGLSSGNQPQHF. CDR3 nucleotide sequence: TGTGCCAGCAGTCGAGTCCAGGGCAGGGGGTTAAGTTCTGGCAATCAGCCCCAGCATTTT. This chain joins TRBV7-3 and TRBJ1-5, with 7 bases identical to TRBD1. Per germline, CDR1 SGHTA and CDR2 FQGTGA. The CDR3 is made up of 20 amino acids. Germline trimming cut 6 bases from V and 2 bases from J; bases unmatched to any gene: 22.

This chain connects TRBV6-5 to TRBJ1-2; 7 bases match TRBD1. J lost 8 bases, V lost 2 bases, and 8 bases had no gene match. The germline V gene has CDR1 MNHEY and CDR2 SVGAGI. The CDR3 runs 14 residues. CDR3 DNA: TGTGCCAGCAGTTACGAGTTTGGGGGACAGGGCTACACCTTC. Protein: CASSYEFGGQGYTF.

The chain couples TRBV7-9 to TRBJ1-6, with D uncertain. Deletions cut 6 bases from V and 0 bases from J, with 9 bases between. Germline assignment: CDR1 SEHNR and CDR2 FQNEAQ (reference sequence). The CDR3 is 15 amino acids. DNA for the CDR3: TGTGCCAGCAGACCATCGGGCTCCTATAATTCACCCCTCCACTTT. The encoded protein is CASRPSGSYNSPLHF. The variable domain in full, with the rest retrieved from reference TRBV7-9 and TRBJ1-6, is DTGVSQNPRHKITKRGQNVTFRCDPISEHNRLYWYRQTLGQGPEFLTYFQNEAQLEKSRLLSDRFSAERPKGSFSTLEIQRTEQGDSAMYLCASRPSGSYNSPLHFGNGTRLTVT.

The chain recombines TRBV11-2 with TRBJ1-1, with D possibly matching TRBD1 (6 bases). V dropped 4 bases and J dropped 0 bases, with 18 bases sitting between them. Germline CDR1 is SGHAT and CDR2 is FQNNGV. CDR3 length: 17 residues. This chain's CDR3 is CASSSLGGGRLNTEAFF. CDR3 nucleotide sequence: TGTGCCAGCAGCTCATTAGGGGGAGGGCGCCTGAACACTGAAGCTTTCTTT.

The rearrangement uses TRBV5-1 and TRBJ1-2; 9 bases fit TRBD1. The CDR3 sequence is 15 residues long. J was trimmed by 4 bases and V by 5 bases; bases with no gene match: 9. The germline V gene encodes CDR1 SGHRS and CDR2 YFSETQ. The CDR3 bases are TGCGCCAGCAGGCTCACAGGGGGCAATGCCTATGGCTACACCTTC. Its translation is CASRLTGGNAYGYTF. The variable domain in full, with the rest retrieved from reference TRBV5-1 and TRBJ1-2, is KAGVTQTPRYLIKTRGQQVTLSCSPISGHRSVSWYQQTPGQGLQFLFEYFSETQRNKGNFPGRFSGRQFSNSRSEMNVSTLELGDSALYLCASRLTGGNAYGYTFGSGTRLTVV.

The chain couples TRBV5-4 to TRBJ2-7; 8 bases match TRBD1. J gave up 6 bases and V 5 bases, and 4 bases lay outside the gene matches. CDR3 size: 12 residues. CDR1 is SGHNT and CDR2 is YYREEE in the germline V gene (reference sequence). The CDR3 is CASSLGQGEQYF. Written as DNA, the CDR3 is TGTGCCAGCAGTCTCGGACAGGGCGAGCAGTACTTC.

CDR3 protein: CASSIKLAANEQFF. For the CDR3, the DNA is TGTGCCAGTAGTATTAAACTAGCGGCCAATGAGCAGTTCTTC. The V call is TRBV19, the J call TRBJ2-1; TRBD2 matches at 8 bases. The CDR3 totals 14 residues. After removal of 3 bases from V and 6 bases from J, the junction contained 4 bases not matched to a gene. Looked up from germline, CDR1 is LNHDA and CDR2 is SQIVND (reference sequence).

This clone appeared a single time. The chain combines TRBV6-2 or TRBV6-3 with TRBJ1-1, with D perhaps TRBD1 (6 bases). The V end was cut by 7 bases, the J end by 4 bases, with 16 bases between. Per the germline V gene, CDR1 is MNHEY and CDR2 is SVGEGT. The CDR3 spans 14 residues. CDR3 protein: CASTPWGGATEAFF. The CDR3 nucleotides read TGTGCCAGCACCCCGTGGGGGGGGGCCACTGAAGCTTTCTTT.

J is TRBJ1-2 and V is TRBV7-9; 7 nucleotides match TRBD1. CDR1 is SEHNR, CDR2 FQNEAQ, per germline (reference sequence). The CDR3 covers 14 residues. Trimming removed 5 bases from V and 10 bases from J; junction bases left unmatched: 13. CDR3 DNA sequence: TGTGCCAGCAGCCCTCGGGACAGCTCACCAGCCTACACCTTC. Amino acid sequence: CASSPRDSSPAYTF.

The V gene is TRBV11-2, the J gene TRBJ1-6; tentative D call: TRBD1 (5 bases). The CDR3 totals 15 residues. V lost 4 bases to trimming and J lost 4 bases, with 11 bases between them. The germline V gene has CDR1 SGHAT and CDR2 FQNNGV. CDR3 nucleotides: TGTGCCAGCAGCTACCCGGAGGGGTATAATTCACCCCTCCACTTT. This sequence encodes CASSYPEGYNSPLHF.

This chain uses TRBV19 with TRBJ2-7; possible D gene TRBD2, 6 bases. Germline loops: CDR1 LNHDA, CDR2 SQIVND (reference sequence). The CDR3 has 15 amino acids. V was cut by 3 bases and J by 2 bases, with 14 bases left in between. The CDR3 loop is CASSIGGTVPYEQYF. CDR3 bases: TGTGCCAGTAGTATCGGAGGGACCGTGCCCTACGAGCAGTACTTC.

V gene TRBV5-6 combines with J gene TRBJ2-7; D unclear. Germline lookup yields CDR1 SGHDT and CDR2 YYEEEE. V shed 0 bases and J shed 0 bases, with 10 bases lying between them. CDR3 length: 15 amino acids. CDR3 sequence (DNA): TGTGCCAGCAGCTTGGTCCAGGCCTCCTCCTACGAGCAGTACTTC. Amino acid sequence: CASSLVQASSYEQYF.

The chain has TRBV10-2 and TRBJ2-3, with 9 bases aligning to TRBD2. The CDR3 has 15 residues. The trim removed 3 bases at V and 2 bases at J, leaving 3 bases unmatched. The germline V gene has CDR1 WSHSY and CDR2 SAAADI. The CDR3 protein is CASSDVAGATDTQYF. The CDR3 DNA is TGCGCCAGCAGTGACGTAGCGGGGGCCACAGATACGCAGTATTTT.